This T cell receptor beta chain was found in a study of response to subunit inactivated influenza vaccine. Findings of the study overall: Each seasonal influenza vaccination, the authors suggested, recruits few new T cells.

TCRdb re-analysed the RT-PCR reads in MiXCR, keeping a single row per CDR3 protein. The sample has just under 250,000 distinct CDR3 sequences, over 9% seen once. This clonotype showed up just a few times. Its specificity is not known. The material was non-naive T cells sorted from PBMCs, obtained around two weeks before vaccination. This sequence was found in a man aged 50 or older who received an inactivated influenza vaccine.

Here the CDR3 DNA reads TGTGCCAGCAGCCCGGCGGCCGACCGGCGGACCGGGGAGCTGTTTTTT. Protein product: CASSPAADRRTGELFF. The V call is TRBV7-2, the J call TRBJ2-2; no reliable D call. V lost 5 bases and J lost 5, with 18 bases in between. Germline V lookup: CDR1 SGHTA, CDR2 FQGNSA. The CDR3 has 16 amino acids. The whole variable domain, filled in from reference TRBV7-2 and TRBJ2-2, reads GAGVSQSPSNKVTEKGKDVELRCDPISGHTALYWYRQSLGQGLEFLIYFQGNSAPDKSGLPSDRFSAERTGGSVSTLTIQRTQQEDSAVYLCASSPAADRRTGELFFGEGSRLTVL.